Sequencing of this T cell receptor beta chain was carried out in a study of blood T cells in healthy people across ages. The use of a sample-barcoded 5' primer and a J-beta primer mix characterized a second PCR of roughly 7 to 11 cycles. All cDNA molecules were each tagged by a template-switch adaptor with 12 random nucleotides. TCRdb fed the 5' RACE reads into MiXCR, producing one record per CDR3 protein. The table includes 550,000 to 650,000 distinct CDR3 sequences, less than 35% detected once. This clonotype was recorded many times. Antigen unknown. General study results and limits: Naive CD4+ cell counts and diversity both ran higher in long-lived than in aged donors.

Trimming pared 2 bases from V and 5 bases from J, leaving 7 bases between. CDR1 is SGHTA, CDR2 FQGNSA, per germline. The CDR3 extends over 13 amino acids. The study isolated at least 6 million PBMCs from each sample. This sequence originates from an elderly woman in good health. This chain uses TRBV7-2 with TRBJ2-4; D gene ambiguous. Source material: blood. CDR3 sequence: CASSLRRQNIQYF. The DNA for the CDR3 is TGTGCCAGCAGCTTACGGCGGCAAAACATTCAGTACTTC.